One and the same sample provided the 14 T cell receptor beta chains below, sequenced in a study of blood T cell repertoires in COVID-19 (dated by TCRdb to between 2020 and 2021). Library preparation employed the immunoSEQ multiplex PCR assay. The clones in this table, taken by TCRdb from immuneACCESS, are in-frame only. Not every clone is retained; where verified, under half of the shortfall comes from an unresolved V gene, and the cause of the rest is unknown. The sample table records about 150,000 clones; approximately 83% of these occur just once. Jointly, the top ten make up approximately 30% of the sample. The specimen sequenced was peripheral blood. The source of these receptors is a woman aged 60-75 years with acute or convalescent COVID-19.

The chain carries TRBV5-8 and TRBJ2-1; a weak D match, TRBD1 (5 bases). V gave up 2 bases and J gave up 2 bases, with 11 bases separating them. CDR1 and CDR2 (germline): SGHTS, YDEGEE. The CDR3 is made up of 15 amino acids. The CDR3 sequence is CASSFQGSPYNEQFF. CDR3 bases: TGTGCCAGCAGCTTCCAGGGCAGCCCCTACAATGAGCAGTTCTTC.

The chain is built from TRBV30 and TRBJ2-1; 10 positions agree with TRBD2. The V gene end was trimmed by 4 bases and the J gene end by 2 bases; junction bases not matched to a gene: 5. The CDR3 consists of 15 residues. Germline loops: CDR1 GTSNPN, CDR2 SVGIG (reference sequence). CDR3 residues: CAWIPSGGAYNEQFF. The DNA of the CDR3 is TGTGCCTGGATCCCGAGCGGGGGGGCCTACAATGAGCAGTTCTTC.

The chain has TRBV19 and TRBJ2-7, with D tentatively TRBD1 (6 bases). The V gene lost 0 bases and the J gene lost 2 bases, with 17 bases spanning the gap. The CDR3 consists of 17 residues. CDR1 LNHDA and CDR2 SQIVND come from the germline V gene (reference sequence). CDR3 protein: CASSIDFRQAAPYEQYF. The CDR3, as DNA: TGTGCCAGTAGTATAGATTTTAGACAGGCTGCCCCCTACGAGCAGTACTTC.

The chain is built from TRBV27 and TRBJ2-6, with unresolved D. The CDR3 is made up of 15 amino acids. In germline, CDR1 is MNHEY, CDR2 SMNVEV (reference sequence). Between the trimmed V and J ends, which lost 1 base and 5 bases, there was a span of 9 bases. CDR3 coding DNA: TGTGCCAGCAGTTTATGGCCACAATGGGCCAACGTCCTGACTTTC. Its protein product is CASSLWPQWANVLTF.

This clone was detected only once. This chain links TRBV7-6 with TRBJ2-3; D possibly corresponds to TRBD1 (6 bases). Trimming stripped 4 bases from V and 2 bases from J, with 7 bases between. The CDR3 sequence is 13 residues long. The V gene's germline CDR1 is SGHVS and CDR2 FNYEAQ. The CDR3 nucleotides read TGTGCCAGCAGCTGGACAGACACAGATACGCAGTATTTT. Its protein is CASSWTDTDTQYF. Variable domain in full (rest from reference TRBV7-6 and TRBJ2-3): GAGVSQSPRYKVTKRGQDVALRCDPISGHVSLYWYRQALGQGPEFLTYFNYEAQQDKSGLPNDRFSAERPEGSISTLTIQRTEQRDSAMYRCASSWTDTDTQYFGPGTRLTVL.

The chain joins TRBV5-1 to TRBJ2-7; 11 bases match TRBD1. Trimming took 3 bases from V and 5 from J; bases not matched to a gene: 4. From germline, CDR1 is SGHRS and CDR2 YFSETQ. This CDR3 has 14 amino acids. The CDR3 loop is CASSWDRGYNEQYV. DNA of the CDR3: TGCGCCAGCAGCTGGGACAGGGGGTATAACGAGCAGTACGTC.

The chain carries TRBV3-1 (or the pseudogene TRBV3-2) and TRBJ2-5; TRBD2 matches at 12 bases. The CDR3 is 16 residues long. With V trimmed by 4 bases and J by 0 bases, 3 bases remained unmatched. Per germline, CDR1 LGHDT and CDR2 YNNKEL (reference sequence). Here the CDR3 reads CASSPWTSGDQETQYF. CDR3 DNA sequence: TGTGCCAGCAGCCCCTGGACTAGCGGGGACCAAGAGACCCAGTACTTC.

The chain combines TRBV30 with TRBJ2-1; 7 bases align to TRBD2. V was clipped by 1 base and J by 7 bases; unmatched bases: 10. CDR3 length equals 15 residues. Germline lookup yields CDR1 GTSNPN and CDR2 SVGIG (reference sequence). CDR3 coding DNA: TGTGCCTGGAGTGCCGTGGGGAGGGGTGGAAATGAGCAGTTCTTC. Its translation is CAWSAVGRGGNEQFF.

The V and J genes are TRBV10-1 and TRBJ2-5, with a tentative D call TRBD1 (5 bases). V lost 8 bases and J 2 bases, leaving 12 bases between the germline ends. CDR3 length: 13 amino acids. Germline V gene sequence: CDR1 WNHNN, CDR2 SYGVQD (reference sequence). CDR3 sequence: CASSSQVQETQYF. The DNA of the CDR3 is TGCGCCAGCTCCTCACAGGTACAAGAGACCCAGTACTTC.

The CDR3 spells CSVAGRSAIPYNEQFF. For the CDR3, the DNA is TGCAGCGTCGCCGGCCGGAGCGCCATCCCCTACAATGAGCAGTTCTTC. The V and J genes are TRBV29-1 and TRBJ2-1; no definite D call. Between the trimmed V and J ends, which lost 6 bases and 2 bases, there was a span of 20 bases. CDR3 length: 16 residues. Looked up from germline, CDR1 is SQVTM and CDR2 is ANQGSEA.

The CDR3: CASSKRDRIAEAFF. The CDR3 DNA follows: TGTGCCAGCAGCAAAAGGGACAGGATCGCGGAAGCTTTCTTT. The gene calls are TRBV27 and TRBJ1-1; TRBD1 matches at 8 bases. Germline trimming cut 6 bases from V and 8 bases from J; bases unmatched to any gene: 11. Germline-derived CDR1 and CDR2 are MNHEY and SMNVEV (reference sequence). The CDR3 loop spans 14 amino acids.

This clone was counted a few times. This chain links TRBV18 with TRBJ2-7, with D perhaps TRBD2 (5 bases). Trimming left V 2 bases short and J 3 bases short, with 14 bases between. The CDR3 extends over 15 amino acids. Germline CDR1 and CDR2: KGHSH and LQKENI. CDR3 nucleotide sequence: TGTGCCAGCTCACCAACGGGTGCAGGACTCTACGAGCAGTACTTC. This gives the protein CASSPTGAGLYEQYF.

This clone was seen once. J is TRBJ1-5 and V is TRBV7-8; the D gene is possibly TRBD1 (5 bases). This CDR3 contains 16 residues. V was cut by 3 bases and J by 2 bases, with 14 bases left in between. Germline V gives CDR1 SGHVS, CDR2 FQNEAQ. CDR3 coding DNA: TGTGCCAGCAGCTTCGGAGGGGATCAGCGCAATCAGCCCCAGCATTTT. It codes for CASSFGGDQRNQPQHF. Based on the CDR3 plus reference TRBV7-8 and TRBJ1-5, the full variable domain is GAGVSQSPRYKVAKRGQDVALRCDPISGHVSLFWYQQALGQGPEFLTYFQNEAQLDKSGLPSDRFFAERPEGSVSTLKIQRTQQEDSAVYLCASSFGGDQRNQPQHFGDGTRLSIL.

This chain joins TRBV6-5 and TRBJ2-7, with 9 bases lining up with TRBD2. The CDR3 extends over 15 amino acids. V gave up 6 bases and J gave up 1 base; unmatched junction bases: 7. Germline V gene sequence: CDR1 MNHEY, CDR2 SVGAGI. The CDR3 region has the DNA TGTGCCAGCAGGTCCGGGACTAGCAATTCCTACGAGCAGTACTTC. Protein sequence: CASRSGTSNSYEQYF.